Shown below are 8 T cell receptor beta chains from a single sample sequenced in a study of T-cell reconstitution after alpha-beta-depleted transplantation in children. Unique molecular identifiers were built into the TCRbeta library. MiXCR, run by TCRdb on the PCR reads, gives a single entry per CDR3 protein. The sample records about 980,000 distinct CDR3 sequences, about 29% being singletons. This sample comprised PBMCs, mostly from graft donor cells, obtained 360 days after TCRalphabeta/CD19-depleted stem cell transplant. These receptors were obtained from a boy under two years old who had a stem cell transplant for SCID, so the T cells may come from the graft donor.

This clonotype turned up a few times. The genes are TRBV5-1 and TRBJ2-1; 8 bases line up with TRBD2. Germline V gives CDR1 SGHRS, CDR2 YFSETQ. V shed 4 bases and J 5 bases; nucleotides not matched to a gene: 8. The CDR3 loop spans 15 amino acids. CDR3 bases: TGCGCCAGCAGCCCGCGGGGGGTGGGAAACAATGAGCAGTTCTTC. It encodes CASSPRGVGNNEQFF.

The V gene is TRBV15, the J gene TRBJ2-7; no clear D. CDR1 and CDR2 (germline): LNHNV, YYDKDF (reference sequence). The CDR3 totals 14 residues. V dropped 0 bases and J dropped 0 bases, with 6 bases sitting between them. In nucleotides, the CDR3 is TGTGCCACCAGCAGAGATCATAACTCCTACGAGCAGTACTTC. Amino acids: CATSRDHNSYEQYF. The whole variable domain, filled in from reference TRBV15 and TRBJ2-7, reads DAMVIQNPRYQVTQFGKPVTLSCSQTLNHNVMYWYQQKSSQAPKLLFHYYDKDFNNEADTPDNFQSRRPNTSFCFLDIRSPGLGDTAMYLCATSRDHNSYEQYFGPGTRLTVT.

The table lists this clonotype with a few counts. CDR3 sequence (DNA): TGTGCTAGTGGTTTGGTATTCCGGGGGGGACTAGCGGGGCGTTACAATGAGCAGTTCTTC. Protein: CASGLVFRGGLAGRYNEQFF. This chain links TRBV12-5 with TRBJ2-1; 13 nucleotides line up with TRBD2. Germline trimming cut 0 bases from V and 4 bases from J; bases unmatched to any gene: 12. The germline CDR1 and CDR2 sequences are LGHNT and FRNRAP. The CDR3 runs 20 residues.

The chain joins TRBV12-3 or TRBV12-4 to TRBJ1-4; D remains ambiguous. V was cut by 2 bases and J by 7 bases, with 8 bases left in between. The CDR3 consists of 13 residues. This CDR3 reads CASSLRSGEKLFF. The CDR3 DNA sequence: TGTGCCAGCAGTTTAAGATCAGGTGAAAAACTGTTTTTT.

In this sample, this clonotype turned up a few times. The CDR3 sequence is CASRGARGLGTEAFF. In DNA form, the CDR3 reads TGTGCCAGCAGAGGGGCTAGGGGGCTTGGGACTGAAGCTTTCTTT. The genes are TRBV12-3 or TRBV12-4 and TRBJ1-1, with 7 positions matching TRBD1. The CDR3 is made up of 15 amino acids. The junction had 12 bases not matched to a gene; V was cut back by 6 bases and J by 5 bases.

The chain carries TRBV10-3 and TRBJ2-5, with D possibly TRBD2 on 6 matching bases. CDR1 ENHRY and CDR2 SYGVKD come from the germline V gene. The length of the CDR3 is 11 residues. The V and J ends lost 6 bases and 4 bases respectively, with 6 bases between them. CDR3 sequence reads: CAIRGGETQYF. CDR3 DNA sequence: TGTGCCATCAGGGGGGGAGAGACCCAGTACTTC.

This clonotype was seen a handful of times. The chain links TRBV29-1 to TRBJ2-1; 11 positions match TRBD2. This CDR3 contains 15 residues. Germline trimming cut 5 bases from V and 3 bases from J; bases unmatched to any gene: 6. Germline V lookup: CDR1 SQVTM, CDR2 ANQGSEA. CDR3 sequence (DNA): TGCAGCGTTTATAGCGGGGGGGCCTTCTACAATGAGCAGTTCTTC. It translates to CSVYSGGAFYNEQFF.

This clonotype came up a few times. CDR3 in DNA: TGTGCCATCAGTGAAGCCCCGGATCAGCCCCAGCATTTT. Its protein is CAISEAPDQPQHF. This chain uses TRBV10-3 with TRBJ1-5; D unclear. Deletions cut 3 bases from V and 5 bases from J, with 8 bases between. The germline V gene encodes CDR1 ENHRY and CDR2 SYGVKD. The CDR3 is 13 amino acids.